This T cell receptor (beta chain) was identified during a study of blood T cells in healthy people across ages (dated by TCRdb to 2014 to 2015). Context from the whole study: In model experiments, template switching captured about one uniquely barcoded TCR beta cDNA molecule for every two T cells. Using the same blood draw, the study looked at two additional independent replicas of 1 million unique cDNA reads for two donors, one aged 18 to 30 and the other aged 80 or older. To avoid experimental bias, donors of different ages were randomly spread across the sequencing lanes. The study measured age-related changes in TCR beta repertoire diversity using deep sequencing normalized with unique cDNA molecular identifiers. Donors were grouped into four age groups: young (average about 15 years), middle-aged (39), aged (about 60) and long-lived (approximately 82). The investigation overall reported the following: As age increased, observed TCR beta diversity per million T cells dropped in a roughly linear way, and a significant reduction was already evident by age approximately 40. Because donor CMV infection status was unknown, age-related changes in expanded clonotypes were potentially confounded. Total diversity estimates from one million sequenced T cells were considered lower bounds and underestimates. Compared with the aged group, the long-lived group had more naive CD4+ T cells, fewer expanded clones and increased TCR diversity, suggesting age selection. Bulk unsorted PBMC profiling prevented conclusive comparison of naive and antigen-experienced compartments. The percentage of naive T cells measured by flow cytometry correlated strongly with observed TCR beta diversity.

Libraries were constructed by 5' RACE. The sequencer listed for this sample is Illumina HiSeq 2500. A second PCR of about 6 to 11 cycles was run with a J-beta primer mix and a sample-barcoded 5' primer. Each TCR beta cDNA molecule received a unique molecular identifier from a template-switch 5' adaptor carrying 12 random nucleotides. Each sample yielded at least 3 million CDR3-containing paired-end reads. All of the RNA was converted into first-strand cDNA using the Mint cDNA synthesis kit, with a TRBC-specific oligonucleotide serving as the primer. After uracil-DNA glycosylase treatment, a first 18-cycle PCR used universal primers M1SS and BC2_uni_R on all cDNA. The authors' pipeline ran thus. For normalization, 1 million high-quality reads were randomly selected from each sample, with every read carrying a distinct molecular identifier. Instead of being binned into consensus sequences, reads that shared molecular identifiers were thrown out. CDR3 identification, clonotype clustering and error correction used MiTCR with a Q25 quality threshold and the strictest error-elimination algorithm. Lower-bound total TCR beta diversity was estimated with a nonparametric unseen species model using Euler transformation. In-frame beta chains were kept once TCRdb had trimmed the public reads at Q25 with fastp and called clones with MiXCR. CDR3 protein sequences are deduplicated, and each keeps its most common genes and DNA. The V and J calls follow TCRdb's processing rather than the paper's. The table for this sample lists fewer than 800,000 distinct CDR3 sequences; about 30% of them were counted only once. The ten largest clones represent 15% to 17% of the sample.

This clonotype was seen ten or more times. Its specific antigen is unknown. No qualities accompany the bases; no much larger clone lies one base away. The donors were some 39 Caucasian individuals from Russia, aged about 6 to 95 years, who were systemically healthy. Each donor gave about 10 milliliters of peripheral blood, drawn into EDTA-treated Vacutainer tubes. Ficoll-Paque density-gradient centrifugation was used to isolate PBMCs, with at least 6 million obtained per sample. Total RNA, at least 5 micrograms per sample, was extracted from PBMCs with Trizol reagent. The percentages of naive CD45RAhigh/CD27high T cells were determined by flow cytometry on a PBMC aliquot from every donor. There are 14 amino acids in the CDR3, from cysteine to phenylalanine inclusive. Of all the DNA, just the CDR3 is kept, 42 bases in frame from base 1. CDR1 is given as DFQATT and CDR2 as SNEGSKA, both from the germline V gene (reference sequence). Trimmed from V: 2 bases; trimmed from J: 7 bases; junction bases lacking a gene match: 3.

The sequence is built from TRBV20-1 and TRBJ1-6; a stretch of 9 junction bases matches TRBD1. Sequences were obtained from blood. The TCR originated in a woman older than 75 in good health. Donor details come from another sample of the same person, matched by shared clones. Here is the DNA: TGCAGTGCTAGAAAGGGACAGGGAAATTCACCCCTCCACTTT. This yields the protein CSARKGQGNSPLHF.